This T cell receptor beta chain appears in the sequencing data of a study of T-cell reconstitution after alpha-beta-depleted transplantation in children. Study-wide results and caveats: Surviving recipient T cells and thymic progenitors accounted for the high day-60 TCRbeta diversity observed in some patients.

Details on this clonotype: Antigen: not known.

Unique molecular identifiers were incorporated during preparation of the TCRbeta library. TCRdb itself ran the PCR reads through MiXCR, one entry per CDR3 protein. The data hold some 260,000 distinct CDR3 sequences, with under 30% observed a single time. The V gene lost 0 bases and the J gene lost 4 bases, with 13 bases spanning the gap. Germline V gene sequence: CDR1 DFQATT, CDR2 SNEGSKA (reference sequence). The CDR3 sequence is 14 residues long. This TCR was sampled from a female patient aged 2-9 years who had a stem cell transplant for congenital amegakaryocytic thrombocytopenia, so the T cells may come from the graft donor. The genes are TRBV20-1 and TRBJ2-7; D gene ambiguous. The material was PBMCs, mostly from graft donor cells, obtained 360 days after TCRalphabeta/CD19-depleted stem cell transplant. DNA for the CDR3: TGCAGTGCTAGAGAAAACCGGGTCCTGTACGAGCAGTACTTC. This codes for CSARENRVLYEQYF.